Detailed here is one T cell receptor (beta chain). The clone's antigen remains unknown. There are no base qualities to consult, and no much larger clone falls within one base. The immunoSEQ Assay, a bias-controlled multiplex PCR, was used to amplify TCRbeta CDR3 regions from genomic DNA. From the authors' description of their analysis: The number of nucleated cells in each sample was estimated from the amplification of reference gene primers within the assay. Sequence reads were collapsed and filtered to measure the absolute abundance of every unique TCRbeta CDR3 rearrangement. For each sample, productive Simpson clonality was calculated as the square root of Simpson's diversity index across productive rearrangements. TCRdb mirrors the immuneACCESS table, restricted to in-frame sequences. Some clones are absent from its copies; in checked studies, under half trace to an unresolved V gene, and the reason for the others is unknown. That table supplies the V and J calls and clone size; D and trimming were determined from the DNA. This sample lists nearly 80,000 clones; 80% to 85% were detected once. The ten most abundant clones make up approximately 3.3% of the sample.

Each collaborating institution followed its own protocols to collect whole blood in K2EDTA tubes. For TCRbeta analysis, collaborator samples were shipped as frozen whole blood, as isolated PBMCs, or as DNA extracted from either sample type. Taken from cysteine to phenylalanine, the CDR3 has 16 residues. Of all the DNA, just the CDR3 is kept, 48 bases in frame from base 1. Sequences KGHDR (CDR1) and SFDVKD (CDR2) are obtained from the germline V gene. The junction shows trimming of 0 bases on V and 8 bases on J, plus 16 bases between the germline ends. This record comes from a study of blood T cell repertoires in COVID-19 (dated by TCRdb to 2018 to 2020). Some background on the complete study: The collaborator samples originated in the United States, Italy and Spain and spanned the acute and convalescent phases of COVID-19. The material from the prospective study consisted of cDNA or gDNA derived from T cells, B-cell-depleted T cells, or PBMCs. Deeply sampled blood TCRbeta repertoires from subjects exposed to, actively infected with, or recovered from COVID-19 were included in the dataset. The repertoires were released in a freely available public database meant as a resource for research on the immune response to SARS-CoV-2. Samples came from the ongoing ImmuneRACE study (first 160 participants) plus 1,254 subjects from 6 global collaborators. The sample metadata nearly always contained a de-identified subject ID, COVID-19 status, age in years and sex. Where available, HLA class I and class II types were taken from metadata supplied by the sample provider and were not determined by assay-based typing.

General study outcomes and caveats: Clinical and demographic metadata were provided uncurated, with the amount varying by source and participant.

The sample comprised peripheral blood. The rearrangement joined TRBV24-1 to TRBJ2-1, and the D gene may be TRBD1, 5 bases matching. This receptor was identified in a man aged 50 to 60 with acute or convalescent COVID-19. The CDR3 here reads CATSDLRPPGSDEQFF. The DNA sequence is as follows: TGTGCCACCAGTGATTTGCGACCCCCAGGGTCCGATGAGCAGTTCTTC.